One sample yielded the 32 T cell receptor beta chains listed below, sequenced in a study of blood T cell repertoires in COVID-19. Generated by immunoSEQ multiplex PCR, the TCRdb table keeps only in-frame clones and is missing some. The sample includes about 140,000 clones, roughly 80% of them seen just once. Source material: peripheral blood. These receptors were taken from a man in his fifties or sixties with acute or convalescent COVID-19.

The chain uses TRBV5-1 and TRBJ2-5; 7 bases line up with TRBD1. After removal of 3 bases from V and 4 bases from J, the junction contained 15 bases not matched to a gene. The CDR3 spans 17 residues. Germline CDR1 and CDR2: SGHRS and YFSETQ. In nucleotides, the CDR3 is TGCGCCAGCAGCTATGGGCAAGGGGGCGTCAGGGGAGAGACCCAGTACTTC. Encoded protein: CASSYGQGGVRGETQYF. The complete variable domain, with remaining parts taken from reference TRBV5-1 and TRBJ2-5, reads KAGVTQTPRYLIKTRGQQVTLSCSPISGHRSVSWYQQTPGQGLQFLFEYFSETQRNKGNFPGRFSGRQFSNSRSEMNVSTLELGDSALYLCASSYGQGGVRGETQYFGPGTRLLVL.

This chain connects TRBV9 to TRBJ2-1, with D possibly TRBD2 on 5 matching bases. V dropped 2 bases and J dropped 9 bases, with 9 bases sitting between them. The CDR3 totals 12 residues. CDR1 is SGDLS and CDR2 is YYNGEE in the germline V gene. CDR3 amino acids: CASSVNRGEQFF. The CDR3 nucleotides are TGTGCCAGCAGCGTTAACCGGGGTGAGCAGTTCTTC.

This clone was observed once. CDR3: CASTGLAGAGETQYF. The CDR3 bases are TGTGCCAGCACGGGACTAGCGGGGGCAGGAGAGACCCAGTACTTC. The rearrangement uses TRBV2 and TRBJ2-5; TRBD2 matches at 14 bases. Trimming removed 7 bases from V and 4 bases from J; junction bases left unmatched: 5. CDR3 length: 15 amino acids. Germline V gene sequence: CDR1 SNHLY, CDR2 FYNNEI.

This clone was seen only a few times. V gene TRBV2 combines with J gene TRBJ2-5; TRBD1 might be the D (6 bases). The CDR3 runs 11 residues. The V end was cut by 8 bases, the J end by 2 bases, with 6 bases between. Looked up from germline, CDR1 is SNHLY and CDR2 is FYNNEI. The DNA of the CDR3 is TGTGCCAGCCAGGGGCAAGAGACCCAGTACTTC. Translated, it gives CASQGQETQYF. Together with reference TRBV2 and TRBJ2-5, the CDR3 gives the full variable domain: EPEVTQTPSHQVTQMGQEVILRCVPISNHLYFYWYRQILGQKVEFLVSFYNNEISEKSEIFDDQFSVERPDGSNFTLKIRSTKLEDSAMYFCASQGQETQYFGPGTRLLVL.

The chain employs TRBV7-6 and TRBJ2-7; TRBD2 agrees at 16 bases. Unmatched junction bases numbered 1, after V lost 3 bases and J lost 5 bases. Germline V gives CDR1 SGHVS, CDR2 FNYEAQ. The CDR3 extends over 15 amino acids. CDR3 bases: TGTGCCAGCAGCTTGGGACTAGCGGGGGGGGACGAGCAGTACTTC. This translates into CASSLGLAGGDEQYF. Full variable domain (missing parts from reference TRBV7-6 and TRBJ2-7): GAGVSQSPRYKVTKRGQDVALRCDPISGHVSLYWYRQALGQGPEFLTYFNYEAQQDKSGLPNDRFSAERPEGSISTLTIQRTEQRDSAMYRCASSLGLAGGDEQYFGPGTRLTVT.

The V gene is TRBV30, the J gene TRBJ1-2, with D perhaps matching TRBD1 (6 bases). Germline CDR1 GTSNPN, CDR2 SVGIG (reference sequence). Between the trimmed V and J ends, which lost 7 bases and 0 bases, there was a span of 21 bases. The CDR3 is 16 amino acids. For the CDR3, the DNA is TGTGCCTCCGACAGGACCAACCCGAACTCTAACTATGGCTACACCTTC. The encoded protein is CASDRTNPNSNYGYTF.

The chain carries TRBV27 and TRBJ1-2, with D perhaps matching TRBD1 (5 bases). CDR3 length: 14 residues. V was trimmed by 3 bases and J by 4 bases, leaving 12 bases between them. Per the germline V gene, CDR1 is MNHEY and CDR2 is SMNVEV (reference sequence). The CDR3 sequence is CASSLLGDVYGYTF. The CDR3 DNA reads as TGTGCCAGCAGTTTGTTAGGGGATGTCTATGGCTACACCTTC.

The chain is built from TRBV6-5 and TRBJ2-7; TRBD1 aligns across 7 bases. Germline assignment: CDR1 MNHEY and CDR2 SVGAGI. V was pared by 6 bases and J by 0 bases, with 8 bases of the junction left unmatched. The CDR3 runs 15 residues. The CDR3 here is CASSYGQVTSYEQYV. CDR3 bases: TGTGCCAGCAGCTACGGACAGGTTACCTCCTACGAGCAGTACGTC.

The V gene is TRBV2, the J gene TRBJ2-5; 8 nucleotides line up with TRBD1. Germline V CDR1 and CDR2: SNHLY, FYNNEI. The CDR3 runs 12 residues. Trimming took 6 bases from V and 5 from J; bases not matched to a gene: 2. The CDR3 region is CASRRQGETQYF. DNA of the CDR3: TGTGCCAGCAGACGACAGGGGGAGACCCAGTACTTC.

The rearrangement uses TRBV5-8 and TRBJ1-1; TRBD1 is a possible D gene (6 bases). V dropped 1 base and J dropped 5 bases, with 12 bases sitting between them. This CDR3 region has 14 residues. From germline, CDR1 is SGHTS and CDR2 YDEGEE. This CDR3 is CASSLKGVGTEAFF. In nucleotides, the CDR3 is TGTGCCAGCAGCTTGAAGGGGGTCGGGACTGAAGCTTTCTTT.

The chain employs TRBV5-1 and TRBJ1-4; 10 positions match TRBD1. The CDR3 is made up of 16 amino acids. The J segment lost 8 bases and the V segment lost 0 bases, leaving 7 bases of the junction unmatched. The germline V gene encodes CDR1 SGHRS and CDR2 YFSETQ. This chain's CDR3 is CASSLGAGTGVEKLFF. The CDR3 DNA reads TGCGCCAGCAGCTTGGGGGCCGGGACAGGGGTCGAAAAACTGTTTTTT.

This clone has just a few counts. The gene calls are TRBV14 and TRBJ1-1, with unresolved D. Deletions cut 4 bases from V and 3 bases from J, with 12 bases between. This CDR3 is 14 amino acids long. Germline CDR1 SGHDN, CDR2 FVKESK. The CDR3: CASSLVGRDTEAFF. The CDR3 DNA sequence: TGTGCCAGCAGCCTGGTAGGTCGGGACACTGAAGCTTTCTTT.

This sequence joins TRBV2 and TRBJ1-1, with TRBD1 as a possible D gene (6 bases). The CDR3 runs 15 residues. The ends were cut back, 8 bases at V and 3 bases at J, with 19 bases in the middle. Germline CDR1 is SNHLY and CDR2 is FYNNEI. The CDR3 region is CASRPDSPLHTEAFF. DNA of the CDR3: TGTGCCAGCCGACCGGACAGCCCCTTACACACTGAAGCTTTCTTT.

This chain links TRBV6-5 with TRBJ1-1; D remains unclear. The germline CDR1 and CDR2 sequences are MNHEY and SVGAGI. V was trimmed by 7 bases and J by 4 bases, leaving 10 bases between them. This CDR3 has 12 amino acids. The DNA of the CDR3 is TGTGCCAGCATGTGGCGGGGCACTGAAGCTTTCTTT. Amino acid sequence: CASMWRGTEAFF.

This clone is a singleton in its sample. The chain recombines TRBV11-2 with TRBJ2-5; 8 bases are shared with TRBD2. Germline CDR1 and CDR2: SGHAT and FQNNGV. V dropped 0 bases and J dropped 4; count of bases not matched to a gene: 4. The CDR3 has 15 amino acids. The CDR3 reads CASSLDGGARETQYF. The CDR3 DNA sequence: TGTGCCAGCAGCTTAGACGGGGGGGCCCGAGAGACCCAGTACTTC.

The CDR3, as DNA: TGCGCCAGCAGCCTTTTTCCTCCAGGATACCAGAATGAAAAACTGTTTTTT. Translated: CASSLFPPGYQNEKLFF. The chain couples TRBV4-1 to TRBJ1-4, with D hard to call. With 4 bases removed from V and 5 bases from J, the gap between germline ends came to 20 bases. CDR1 is MGHRA, CDR2 YSYEKL, per germline. The CDR3 has 17 amino acids.

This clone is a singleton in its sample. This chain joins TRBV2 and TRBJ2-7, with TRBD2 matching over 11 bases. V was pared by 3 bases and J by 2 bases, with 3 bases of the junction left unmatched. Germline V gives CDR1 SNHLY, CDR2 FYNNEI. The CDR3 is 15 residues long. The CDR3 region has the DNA TGTGCCAGCAGTGAGGTTAGCGGGGGGGCCTACGAGCAGTACTTC. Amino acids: CASSEVSGGAYEQYF.

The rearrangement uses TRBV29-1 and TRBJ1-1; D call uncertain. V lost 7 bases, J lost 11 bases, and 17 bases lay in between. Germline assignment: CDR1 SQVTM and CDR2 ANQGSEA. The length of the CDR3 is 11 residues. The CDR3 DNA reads TGCAGCGGACTCGGAAGAACGGATGCTTTCTTT. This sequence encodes CSGLGRTDAFF.

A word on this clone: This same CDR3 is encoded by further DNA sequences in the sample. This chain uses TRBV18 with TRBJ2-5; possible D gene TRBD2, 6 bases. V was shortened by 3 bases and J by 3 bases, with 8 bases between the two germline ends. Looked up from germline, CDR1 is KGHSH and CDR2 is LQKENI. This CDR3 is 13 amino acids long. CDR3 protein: CASSPRREETQYF. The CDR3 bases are TGTGCCAGCTCACCTAGGAGGGAAGAGACCCAGTACTTC.

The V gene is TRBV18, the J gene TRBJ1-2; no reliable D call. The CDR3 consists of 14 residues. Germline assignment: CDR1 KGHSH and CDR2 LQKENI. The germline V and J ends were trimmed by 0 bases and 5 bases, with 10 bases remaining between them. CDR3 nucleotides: TGTGCCAGCTCACCACCATCATTAGAGTATGGCTACACCTTC. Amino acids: CASSPPSLEYGYTF.

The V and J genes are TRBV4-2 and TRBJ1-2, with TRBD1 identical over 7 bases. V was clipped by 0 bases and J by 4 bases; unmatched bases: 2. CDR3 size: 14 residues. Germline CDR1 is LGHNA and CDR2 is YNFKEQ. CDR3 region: CASSQDRGIYGYTF. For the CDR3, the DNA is TGTGCCAGCAGCCAAGACAGGGGGATCTATGGCTACACCTTC.

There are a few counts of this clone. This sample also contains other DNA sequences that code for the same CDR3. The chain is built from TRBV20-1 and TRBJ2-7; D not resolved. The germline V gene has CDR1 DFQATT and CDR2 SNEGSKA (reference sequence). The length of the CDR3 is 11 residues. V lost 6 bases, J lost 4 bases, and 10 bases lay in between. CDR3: CSALTGYEQYV. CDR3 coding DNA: TGCAGTGCCCTGACTGGTTACGAGCAGTACGTC.

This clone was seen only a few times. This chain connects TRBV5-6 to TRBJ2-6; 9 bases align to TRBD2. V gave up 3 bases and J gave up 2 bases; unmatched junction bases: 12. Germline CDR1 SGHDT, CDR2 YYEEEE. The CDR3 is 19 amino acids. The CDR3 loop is CASSSTLAGALPGANVLTF. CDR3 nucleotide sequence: TGTGCCAGCAGCTCCACCTTAGCGGGGGCCCTCCCTGGGGCCAACGTCCTGACTTTC.

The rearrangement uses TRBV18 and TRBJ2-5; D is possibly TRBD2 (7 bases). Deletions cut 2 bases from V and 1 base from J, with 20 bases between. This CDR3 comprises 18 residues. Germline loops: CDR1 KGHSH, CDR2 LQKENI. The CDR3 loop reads CASSPSRMAGALQETQYF. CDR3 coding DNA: TGTGCCAGCTCACCAAGCAGGATGGCGGGGGCCCTCCAAGAGACCCAGTACTTC. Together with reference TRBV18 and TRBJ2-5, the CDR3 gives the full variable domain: NAGVMQNPRHLVRRRGQEARLRCSPMKGHSHVYWYRQLPEEGLKFMVYLQKENIIDESGMPKERFSAEFPKEGPSILRIQQVVRGDSAAYFCASSPSRMAGALQETQYFGPGTRLLVL.

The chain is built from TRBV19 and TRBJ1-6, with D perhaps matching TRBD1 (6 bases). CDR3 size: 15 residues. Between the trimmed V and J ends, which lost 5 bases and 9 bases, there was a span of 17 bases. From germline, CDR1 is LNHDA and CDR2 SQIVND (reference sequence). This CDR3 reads CASSEQTGISSPLHF. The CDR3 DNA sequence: TGTGCCAGTAGTGAGCAAACAGGGATCAGTTCACCCCTCCACTTT.

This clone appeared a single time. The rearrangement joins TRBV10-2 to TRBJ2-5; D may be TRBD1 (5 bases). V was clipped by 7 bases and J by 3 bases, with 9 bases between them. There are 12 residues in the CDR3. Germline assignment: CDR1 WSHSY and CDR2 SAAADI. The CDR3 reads CASNPGKETQYF. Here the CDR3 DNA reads TGCGCCAGCAATCCAGGGAAAGAGACCCAGTACTTC.

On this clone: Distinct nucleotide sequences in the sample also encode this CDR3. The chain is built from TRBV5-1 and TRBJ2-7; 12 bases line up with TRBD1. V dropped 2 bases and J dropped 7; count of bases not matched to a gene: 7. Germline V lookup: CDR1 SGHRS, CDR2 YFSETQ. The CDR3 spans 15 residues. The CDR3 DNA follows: TGCGCCAGCAGCTTTTACCGGGACAGGGGGCTTGAGCAGTACTTC. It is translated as CASSFYRDRGLEQYF.

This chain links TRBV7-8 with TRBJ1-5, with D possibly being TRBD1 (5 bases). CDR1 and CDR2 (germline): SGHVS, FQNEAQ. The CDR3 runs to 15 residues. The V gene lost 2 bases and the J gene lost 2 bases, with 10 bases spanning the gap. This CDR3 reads CASSLRDFRNQPQHF. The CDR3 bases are TGTGCCAGCAGCTTAAGGGACTTTCGCAATCAGCCCCAGCATTTT.

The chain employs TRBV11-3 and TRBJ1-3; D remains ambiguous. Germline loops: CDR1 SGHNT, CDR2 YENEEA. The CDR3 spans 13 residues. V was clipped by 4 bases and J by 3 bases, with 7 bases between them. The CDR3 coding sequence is TGTGCCAGCAGCTCCTCGTTTGGAAACACCATATATTTT. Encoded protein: CASSSSFGNTIYF.

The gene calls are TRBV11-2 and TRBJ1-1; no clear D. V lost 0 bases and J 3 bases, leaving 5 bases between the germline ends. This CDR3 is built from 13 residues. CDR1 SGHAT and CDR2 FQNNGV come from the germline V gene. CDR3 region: CASSLEQYTEAFF. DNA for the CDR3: TGTGCCAGCAGCTTAGAACAGTACACTGAAGCTTTCTTT.

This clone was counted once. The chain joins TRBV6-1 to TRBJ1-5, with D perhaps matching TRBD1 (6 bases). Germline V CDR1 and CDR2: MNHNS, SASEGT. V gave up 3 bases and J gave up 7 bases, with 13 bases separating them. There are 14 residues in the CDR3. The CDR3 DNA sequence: TGTGCCAGCAGTGATAGGACAGAGGGGCAGCCCCAGCATTTT. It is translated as CASSDRTEGQPQHF.

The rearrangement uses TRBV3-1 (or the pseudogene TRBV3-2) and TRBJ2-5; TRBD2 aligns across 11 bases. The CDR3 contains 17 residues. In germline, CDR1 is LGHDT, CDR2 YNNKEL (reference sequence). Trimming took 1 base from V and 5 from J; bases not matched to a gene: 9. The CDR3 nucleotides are TGTGCCAGCAGCCAAGGGTCTCTAGCGGGGGGAAGGGAGACCCAGTACTTC. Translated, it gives CASSQGSLAGGRETQYF.